This is a list of T cell receptor beta chains from one sample in a study of cytomegalovirus exposure and HLA in healthy donors. Using immunoSEQ multiplex PCR, the repertoire was profiled, and TCRdb retains in-frame clones only, with some absent. The sample yields 95,000 to 150,000 clones, around 78% seen once. Sequencing was carried out using PBMCs. These receptors originate from a woman in her thirties or forties in good health and CMV-seronegative. Both conserved end residues are part of each CDR3. D genes are given only for firm matches. Only some rows state a clone size, as once, few, many or a class for expanded clones.

D: TRBD2; J: TRBJ2-7; size: once; V: TRBV10-3; DNA: TGTGCCATCAGTGAGGGGACTAGCGGGAGGTCATCCTACGAGCAGTACTTC; CDR3: CAISEGTSGRSSYEQYF
D: TRBD1; J: TRBJ1-1; size: -; V: TRBV29-1; DNA: TGCAGCGTGTGGGACAGCTACACTGAAGCTTTCTTT; CDR3: CSVWDSYTEAFF
D: TRBD1; J: TRBJ1-1; size: -; V: TRBV28; DNA: TGTGCCAGCAGTTTATGGCCCTATAGACAGGGGAACACTGAAGCTTTCTTT; CDR3: CASSLWPYRQGNTEAFF
D: -; J: TRBJ2-7; size: -; V: TRBV2; DNA: TGTGCCAGCAGTACCTCCGGGGGGCTATCCTACGAGCAGTACTTC; CDR3: CASSTSGGLSYEQYF
D: TRBD2; J: TRBJ2-3; size: -; V: TRBV9; DNA: TGTGCCAGCAGCCATACGGGACTAGGCCCAGATACGCAGTATTTT; CDR3: CASSHTGLGPDTQYF
D: -; J: TRBJ1-3; size: few; V: TRBV27; DNA: TGTGCCAGCAGTTTAGGTATCGGGGGAAACACCATATATTTT; CDR3: CASSLGIGGNTIYF
D: TRBD1; J: TRBJ2-7; size: -; V: TRBV15; DNA: TGTGCCACCAGCAGACCAGAGGGGGCCGAGCAGTACTTC; CDR3: CATSRPEGAEQYF
D: -; J: TRBJ1-4; size: once; V: TRBV28; DNA: TGTGCCAGCAGGCGGACGGGGAGAGGGGAAAAACTGTTTTTT; CDR3: CASRRTGRGEKLFF
D: TRBD2; J: TRBJ2-7; size: -; V: TRBV25-1; DNA: TGTGCCAGCAGTGACACTCCGGGACTAGCGGGAGGGGGAGAGCAGTACTTC; CDR3: CASSDTPGLAGGGEQYF
D: TRBD1; J: TRBJ2-7; size: -; V: TRBV7-6; DNA: TGTGCCAGCAGCTTAGACGGACAGGGTTACGAGCAGTACTTC; CDR3: CASSLDGQGYEQYF
D: -; J: TRBJ2-2; size: -; V: TRBV21-1; DNA: TGTGCCAGCAGCTCATGGCCTCACGACACCGGGGAGCTGTTTTTT; CDR3: CASSSWPHDTGELFF
D: -; J: TRBJ2-7; size: -; V: TRBV28; DNA: TGTGCCATCTCCGGGACACTTTCCTACGAGCAGTACTTC; CDR3: CAISGTLSYEQYF
D: TRBD2; J: TRBJ2-5; size: -; V: TRBV28; DNA: TGTGCCAGCAGTCCCGGACTAGACCCAGAGACCCAGTACTTC; CDR3: CASSPGLDPETQYF
D: -; J: TRBJ2-1; size: -; V: TRBV10-2; DNA: TGCGCCAGCAGTGAGAATCCCAGCTACAATGAGCAGTTCTTC; CDR3: CASSENPSYNEQFF
D: TRBD1; J: TRBJ2-3; size: -; V: TRBV28; DNA: TGTGCCAGCAGTTTTTCGTTTGGACAGGGGGGAAAAGATACGCAGTATTTT; CDR3: CASSFSFGQGGKDTQYF
D: TRBD2; J: TRBJ2-7; size: -; V: TRBV10-1; DNA: TGCGCCAGCAGTGCGGGACTAGCGGGGTACGAGCAGTACTTC; CDR3: CASSAGLAGYEQYF
D: -; J: TRBJ1-2; size: -; V: TRBV7-9; DNA: TGTTCCTCCAGTGGGGACAACAATGGCTACACCTTC; CDR3: CSSSGDNNGYTF
D: TRBD1; J: TRBJ2-7; size: -; V: TRBV7-8; DNA: TGTGCCAGCAGCTTCCACCAAACAGGGGGAAGCTCCTACGAGCAGTACTTC; CDR3: CASSFHQTGGSSYEQYF